This T cell receptor (beta chain) was observed in a study of T-cell memory formation after mild COVID-19. TCRdb reprocessed the 5' RACE reads via MiXCR and lists one record per CDR3 protein. The sample has 450,000 or so distinct CDR3 sequences, approximately 25% seen once. Source material: PBMCs or a T cell subset sorted from them (not recorded which). The source of this sequence is an adult woman who had mild COVID-19 (a few samples of this study predate the infection). Cell type and time point are not known.

This CDR3 is CASSPPTLGVEAFF. CDR3 coding DNA: TGTGCCAGCAGTCCCCCCACGTTGGGAGTTGAAGCTTTCTTT. This sequence joins TRBV28 and TRBJ1-1; D not resolved. The CDR3 contains 14 residues. Between the trimmed V and J ends, which lost 5 bases and 7 bases, there was a span of 17 bases. From germline, CDR1 is MDHEN and CDR2 SYDVKM.